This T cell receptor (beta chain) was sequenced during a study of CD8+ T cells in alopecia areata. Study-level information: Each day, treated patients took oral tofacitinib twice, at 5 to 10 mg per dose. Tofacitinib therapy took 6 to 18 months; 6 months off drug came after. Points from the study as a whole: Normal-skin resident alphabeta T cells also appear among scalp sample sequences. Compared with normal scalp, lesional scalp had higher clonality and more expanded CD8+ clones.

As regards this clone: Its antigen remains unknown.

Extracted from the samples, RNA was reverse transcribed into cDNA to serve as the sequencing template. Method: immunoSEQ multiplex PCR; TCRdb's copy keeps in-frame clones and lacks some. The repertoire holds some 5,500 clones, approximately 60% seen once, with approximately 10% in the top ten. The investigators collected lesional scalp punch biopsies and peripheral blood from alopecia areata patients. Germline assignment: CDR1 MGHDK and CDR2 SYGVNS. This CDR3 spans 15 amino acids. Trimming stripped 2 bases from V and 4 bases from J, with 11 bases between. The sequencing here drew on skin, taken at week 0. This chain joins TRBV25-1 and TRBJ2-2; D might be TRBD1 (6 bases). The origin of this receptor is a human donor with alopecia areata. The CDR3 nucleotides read TGTGCCAGCAGTGAAGGAACAGGGAGCACCGGGGAGCTGTTTTTT. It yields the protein CASSEGTGSTGELFF.